What follows are 27 T cell receptor beta chains derived from one specimen sequenced in a study of blood T cell repertoires in COVID-19. TCRdb's table, derived via immunoSEQ multiplex PCR, lists solely in-frame clones and lacks some. The data show around 160,000 clones, around 87% seen once. The material sequenced was PBMCs or T cells enriched from blood (not recorded which). These receptors were taken from a woman in her twenties or thirties with acute COVID-19.

The CDR3 nucleotides are TGTGCCATTTTACGAGGGGGCGATGAGCAGTTCTTC. Its translation: CAILRGGDEQFF. The chain is built from TRBV6-5 and TRBJ2-1; 7 bases line up with TRBD1. Germline CDR1 is MNHEY and CDR2 is SVGAGI. The length of the CDR3 is 12 residues. J lost 8 bases, V lost 10 bases, and 8 bases had no gene match.

The chain uses TRBV7-9 and TRBJ2-7, with D unclear. This CDR3 spans 14 amino acids. CDR1 and CDR2 (germline): SEHNR, FQNEAQ (reference sequence). The germline V and J ends were trimmed by 3 bases and 0 bases, with 9 bases remaining between them. In DNA, the CDR3 is TGTGCCAGCAGCTTCCAAGAGCCCTCCTACGAGCAGTACTTC. It encodes CASSFQEPSYEQYF. The entire variable domain, with the rest obtained from reference TRBV7-9 and TRBJ2-7, is as follows: DTGVSQNPRHKITKRGQNVTFRCDPISEHNRLYWYRQTLGQGPEFLTYFQNEAQLEKSRLLSDRFSAERPKGSFSTLEIQRTEQGDSAMYLCASSFQEPSYEQYFGPGTRLTVT.

V gene TRBV4-3 combines with J gene TRBJ2-7; the D gene is possibly TRBD2 (6 bases). The V gene lost 0 bases and the J gene lost 3 bases, with 12 bases spanning the gap. The CDR3 runs to 15 residues. Per the germline V gene, CDR1 is LGHNA and CDR2 is YSLEER. The CDR3 coding sequence is TGCGCCAGCAGCCAAGATCGAACTAGCAGCTACGAGCAGTACTTC. Translating gives CASSQDRTSSYEQYF.

The CDR3 nucleotides read TGTGCCAGCAGTTTGGCGATAGCGGGAACTAATGAGCAGTTCTTC. This gives the protein CASSLAIAGTNEQFF. The chain joins TRBV28 to TRBJ2-1; 8 bases fit TRBD2. From germline, CDR1 is MDHEN and CDR2 SYDVKM. The CDR3 is made up of 15 amino acids. Germline trimming cut 3 bases from V and 7 bases from J; bases unmatched to any gene: 8. Combining the CDR3 with reference TRBV28 and TRBJ2-1 gives the whole variable domain DVKVTQSSRYLVKRTGEKVFLECVQDMDHENMFWYRQDPGLGLRLIYFSYDVKMKEKGDIPEGYSVSREKKERFSLILESASTNQTSMYLCASSLAIAGTNEQFFGPGTRLTVL.

The V and J genes are TRBV3-1 (or the pseudogene TRBV3-2) and TRBJ1-1; D possibly corresponds to TRBD1 (6 bases). From germline, CDR1 is LGHDT and CDR2 YNNKEL (reference sequence). The CDR3 loop spans 14 amino acids. Trimming took 5 bases from V and 2 from J, leaving 12 bases between them. DNA of the CDR3: TGTGCCAGCAGCGTACAGGGACTAAACACTGAAGCTTTCTTT. The encoded protein is CASSVQGLNTEAFF.

The J gene is TRBJ2-7, the V gene TRBV2, with a tentative D call TRBD1 (5 bases). The length of the CDR3 is 11 residues. The V end was cut by 8 bases, the J end by 3 bases, with 8 bases between. Germline V lookup: CDR1 SNHLY, CDR2 FYNNEI. The CDR3 coding sequence is TGTGCCAGCGCTACAGGCTACGAGCAGTACTTC. Protein product: CASATGYEQYF.

The chain links TRBV9 to TRBJ2-1, with 7 bases that match TRBD2. Germline-derived CDR1 and CDR2 are SGDLS and YYNGEE. Losses at the gene ends were 3 bases for V and 3 bases for J; bases not matched to a gene: 15. This CDR3 has 18 amino acids. The CDR3 region has the DNA TGTGCCAGCAGCGAGCCCGACGCCGGGACTATGTACTACAATGAGCAGTTCTTC. Its translation is CASSEPDAGTMYYNEQFF.

The chain couples TRBV5-4 to TRBJ1-1, with TRBD1 matching 8 bases. The CDR3 totals 14 residues. The V gene's germline CDR1 is SGHNT and CDR2 YYREEE (reference sequence). After removal of 0 bases from V and 5 bases from J, the junction contained 3 bases not matched to a gene. CDR3 DNA: TGTGCCAGCAGCTTGGTTGGACAGGGAACTGAAGCTTTCTTT. It yields the protein CASSLVGQGTEAFF.

This clone came up a few times. The chain carries TRBV5-1 and TRBJ2-2; 7 bases map to TRBD1. The CDR3 runs 15 residues. Looked up from germline, CDR1 is SGHRS and CDR2 is YFSETQ. V lost 3 bases to trimming and J lost 4 bases; unmatched junction nucleotides: 6. The DNA of the CDR3 is TGCGCCAGCAGCTCACTCGACAGGGTCACCGGGGAGCTGTTTTTT. It is translated as CASSSLDRVTGELFF.

Only a few counts were recorded for this clone. The V gene is TRBV28, the J gene TRBJ1-2; D not resolved. The CDR3 covers 11 residues. With 8 bases removed from V and 3 bases from J, the gap between germline ends came to 7 bases. The germline CDR1 and CDR2 sequences are MDHEN and SYDVKM. CDR3 sequence (DNA): TGTGCCAGCGACGGGGACTATGGCTACACCTTC. Its protein product is CASDGDYGYTF.

The J gene is TRBJ2-1, the V gene TRBV6-5, with 14 bases identical to TRBD2. With 4 bases clipped from V and 8 bases from J, the junction kept 4 bases outside the gene matches. CDR1 is MNHEY and CDR2 is SVGAGI in the germline V gene. CDR3 length equals 15 residues. The chain's CDR3 is CASSSGLAGVDEQFF. The CDR3 nucleotides read TGTGCCAGCAGTTCGGGACTAGCGGGAGTGGATGAGCAGTTCTTC.

This clone was detected only a few times. The V gene is TRBV4-1, the J gene TRBJ1-2; D is uncertain. The V end was cut by 4 bases, the J end by 4 bases, with 16 bases between. Germline CDR1 is MGHRA and CDR2 is YSYEKL. CDR3 size: 15 residues. In nucleotides, the CDR3 is TGCGCCAGCAGCCTTAACAGATTTTCACTCTATGGCTACACCTTC. It specifies CASSLNRFSLYGYTF.

This chain's CDR3 is CASSYSAGNTEAFF. The CDR3, as DNA: TGTGCCAGCAGTTACTCGGCAGGGAACACTGAAGCTTTCTTT. The chain has TRBV6-5 and TRBJ1-1; no reliable D call. Germline CDR1 and CDR2: MNHEY and SVGAGI. V was clipped by 0 bases and J by 1 base, with 6 bases between them. The CDR3 totals 14 residues.

The table lists this clone with a count of one. This rearrangement joins TRBV7-9 to TRBJ1-1; D unclear. Trimming shortened V by 1 base and J by 1 base, and 16 bases separated the two germline ends. CDR1 is SEHNR and CDR2 is FQNEAQ in the germline V gene (reference sequence). The CDR3 runs to 17 residues. CDR3 DNA: TGTGCCAGCAGCTTAGGTTACTCCCTGGGAGCGAACACTGAAGCTTTCTTT. It translates to CASSLGYSLGANTEAFF.

CDR3 sequence: CASSYSGVNSPLHF. As DNA, the CDR3 is TGTGCCAGCAGTTATTCCGGAGTGAATTCACCCCTCCACTTT. The chain employs TRBV6-2 or TRBV6-3 and TRBJ1-6; no firm D call. The CDR3 has 14 amino acids. V dropped 3 bases and J dropped 7 bases, with 10 bases sitting between them. Germline values: CDR1 MNHEY, CDR2 SVGEGT.

V usage is TRBV12-5 and J usage is TRBJ2-7, with TRBD2 matching over 10 bases. The V gene end was trimmed by 5 bases and the J gene end by 0 bases; junction bases not matched to a gene: 10. The CDR3 totals 17 residues. From germline, CDR1 is LGHNT and CDR2 FRNRAP. The CDR3 protein is CASGKKREGPSSYEQYF. CDR3 sequence (DNA): TGTGCTAGTGGTAAAAAGCGGGAGGGCCCGAGCTCCTACGAGCAGTACTTC.

The rearrangement uses TRBV13 and TRBJ2-7, with TRBD2 as a possible D gene (6 bases). Germline V lookup: CDR1 PRHDT, CDR2 FYEKMQ (reference sequence). V shed 4 bases and J shed 4 bases, with 17 bases lying between them. The CDR3 contains 15 residues. CDR3 protein: CASSSRRVNGYEQYF. The CDR3 DNA reads as TGTGCCAGCAGCTCGAGGAGGGTCAACGGATACGAGCAGTACTTC.

The V gene is TRBV6-6, the J gene TRBJ2-7; D is unclear. Germline V CDR1 and CDR2: MNHNY, SVGAGI (reference sequence). The CDR3 sequence is 12 residues long. Trimming cost V 3 bases and J 3 bases, with 6 bases left between them. As DNA, the CDR3 is TGTGCCAGCAGTTATCCCAACTACGAGCAGTACTTC. It yields the protein CASSYPNYEQYF.

V gene TRBV7-6 combines with J gene TRBJ2-5, with D uncertain. The V end was cut by 1 base, the J end by 5 bases, with 8 bases between. Germline assignment: CDR1 SGHVS and CDR2 FNYEAQ. There are 13 residues in the CDR3. The chain's CDR3 is CASSLGVLETQYF. Written as DNA, the CDR3 is TGTGCCAGCAGCTTAGGAGTCCTGGAGACCCAGTACTTC.

The chain is built from TRBV11-2 and TRBJ1-2, with TRBD1 matching over 7 bases. This CDR3 has 15 amino acids. The V gene end was trimmed by 4 bases and the J gene end by 8 bases; junction bases not matched to a gene: 13. The germline V gene encodes CDR1 SGHAT and CDR2 FQNNGV. The CDR3 here is CASSSLTGQFGGYTF. The CDR3 DNA reads as TGTGCCAGCAGCTCCTTGACAGGGCAGTTTGGAGGCTACACCTTC.

A few counts support this clone. The chain has TRBV6-6 and TRBJ2-1, with D unresolved. In germline, CDR1 is MNHNY, CDR2 SVGAGI (reference sequence). V lost 2 bases, J lost 8 bases, and 13 bases lay in between. This CDR3 spans 14 amino acids. The CDR3 loop is CASSYKYSMDEQFF. The CDR3 DNA sequence: TGTGCCAGCAGTTACAAGTACAGCATGGATGAGCAGTTCTTC.

The chain is built from TRBV6-5 and TRBJ2-3; 12 nucleotides line up with TRBD2. Losses at the gene ends were 0 bases for V and 4 bases for J; bases not matched to a gene: 2. The CDR3 runs 16 residues. The germline gives CDR1 MNHEY, CDR2 SVGAGI. Here the CDR3 reads CASSYSTSGSADTQYF. The DNA for the CDR3 is TGTGCCAGCAGTTACTCGACTAGCGGGAGTGCAGATACGCAGTATTTT.

The chain recombines TRBV6-2 or TRBV6-3 with TRBJ1-1; D uncertain. Trimming took 3 bases from V and 4 from J, leaving 12 bases between them. CDR3 length: 14 residues. Germline CDR1 and CDR2: MNHEY and SVGEGT. The CDR3 loop is CASSYGTLLTEAFF. In DNA, the CDR3 is TGTGCCAGCAGTTATGGCACCCTTCTCACTGAAGCTTTCTTT.

The chain carries TRBV5-1 and TRBJ2-1; TRBD2 aligns across 11 bases. CDR1 and CDR2 from the germline V gene are SGHRS and YFSETQ. V lost 4 bases and J lost 7; bases outside the gene matches: 13. CDR3 size: 17 residues. CDR3 bases: TGCGCCAGCAGCCCACCCCTTCTAGCGGGAGGAACGAATGAGCAGTTCTTC. It is translated as CASSPPLLAGGTNEQFF.

The chain recombines TRBV3-1 (or the pseudogene TRBV3-2) with TRBJ2-4; D may be TRBD2 (6 bases). CDR1 and CDR2 (germline): LGHDT, YNNKEL (reference sequence). CDR3 length equals 17 residues. Trimming cost V 4 bases and J 1 base, with 17 bases left between them. The CDR3 bases are TGTGCCAGCAGCCGCCCGCTAGCGATGATGGCCAAAAACATTCAGTACTTC. It codes for CASSRPLAMMAKNIQYF.

The J gene is TRBJ2-1, the V gene TRBV2; possible D gene TRBD2, 5 bases. Per the germline V gene, CDR1 is SNHLY and CDR2 is FYNNEI. CDR3 length equals 11 residues. The V and J ends lost 8 bases and 5 bases respectively, with 7 bases between them. CDR3: CASAGHNEQFF. For the CDR3, the DNA is TGTGCCAGCGCGGGCCACAATGAGCAGTTCTTC.

This chain joins TRBV28 and TRBJ1-6; a weak D match, TRBD1 (5 bases). V lost 0 bases and J 4 bases, leaving 7 bases between the germline ends. The CDR3 contains 15 residues. The germline V gene encodes CDR1 MDHEN and CDR2 SYDVKM. CDR3 DNA sequence: TGTGCCAGCAGTTTATGGGGGGGGTATAATTCACCCCTCCACTTT. Amino acid sequence: CASSLWGGYNSPLHF.